What follows describes a single TCR beta chain. The antigen remains undetermined. This entry belongs to a study of T cells after yellow fever vaccination. MiXCR, applied by TCRdb to the 5' RACE reads, yields one record per CDR3 protein. The sample carries some 250,000 distinct CDR3 sequences, 6.9% recorded once. General study results and limits: Post-booster samples contained most primary-vaccination clones (roughly 96% CD4, about 87% CD8).

Germline loops: CDR1 MDHEN, CDR2 SYDVKM. V lost 6 bases to trimming and J lost 8 bases, with 14 bases between them. This CDR3 spans 13 amino acids. The source was CD4+ T cells sorted from PBMCs, collected 15 days after the yellow fever booster vaccination. The origin of this receptor is a man aged 30 to 39 who received the YFV17D yellow fever vaccine. This chain links TRBV28 with TRBJ2-1, with D perhaps matching TRBD2 (5 bases). Here the CDR3 reads CASRETTLHEQFF. DNA of the CDR3: TGTGCCAGCAGGGAGACTACCCTCCATGAGCAGTTCTTC.